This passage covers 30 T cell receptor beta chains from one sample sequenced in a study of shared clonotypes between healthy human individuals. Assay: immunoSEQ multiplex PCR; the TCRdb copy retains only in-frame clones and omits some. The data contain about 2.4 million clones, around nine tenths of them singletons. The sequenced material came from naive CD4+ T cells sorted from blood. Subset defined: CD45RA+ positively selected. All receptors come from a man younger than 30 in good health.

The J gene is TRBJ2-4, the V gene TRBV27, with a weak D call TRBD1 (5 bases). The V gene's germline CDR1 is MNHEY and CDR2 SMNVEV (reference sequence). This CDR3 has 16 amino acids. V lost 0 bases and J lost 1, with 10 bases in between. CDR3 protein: CASSLSTEGAKNIQYF. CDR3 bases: TGTGCCAGCAGTTTATCGACAGAAGGGGCCAAAAACATTCAGTACTTC.

As DNA, the CDR3 is TGTGCCAGCAGTCCTTACAGGGGAATCCAAGAGACCCAGTACTTC. It translates to CASSPYRGIQETQYF. The chain employs TRBV6-6 and TRBJ2-5; TRBD1 aligns across 7 bases. This CDR3 region has 15 residues. Per the germline V gene, CDR1 is MNHNY and CDR2 is SVGAGI (reference sequence). After removal of 5 bases from V and 1 base from J, the junction contained 7 bases not matched to a gene.

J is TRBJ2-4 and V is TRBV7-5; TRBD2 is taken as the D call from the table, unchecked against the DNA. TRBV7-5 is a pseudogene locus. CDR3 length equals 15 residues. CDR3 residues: CARSTRLAGVNDQYF. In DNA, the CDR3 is TGTGCCAGAAGCACAAGACTAGCGGGAGTTAATGATCAGTACTTC.

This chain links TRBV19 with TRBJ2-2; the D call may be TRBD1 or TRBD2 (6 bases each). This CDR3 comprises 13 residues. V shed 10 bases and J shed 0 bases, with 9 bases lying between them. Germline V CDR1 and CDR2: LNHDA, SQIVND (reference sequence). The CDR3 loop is CATGGSNTGELFF. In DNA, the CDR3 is TGTGCCACCGGGGGCTCGAACACCGGGGAGCTGTTTTTT.

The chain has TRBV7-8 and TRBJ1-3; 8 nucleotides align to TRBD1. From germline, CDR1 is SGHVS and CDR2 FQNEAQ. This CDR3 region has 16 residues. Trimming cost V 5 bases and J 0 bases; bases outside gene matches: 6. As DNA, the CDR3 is TGTGCCAGCAGCATCAACAGGGGGAGCTCTGGAAACACCATATATTTT. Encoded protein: CASSINRGSSGNTIYF.

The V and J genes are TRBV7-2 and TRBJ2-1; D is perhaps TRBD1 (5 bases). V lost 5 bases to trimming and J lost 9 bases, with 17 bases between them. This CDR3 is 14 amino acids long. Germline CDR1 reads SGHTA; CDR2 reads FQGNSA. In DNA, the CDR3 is TGTGCCAGCAGCCCCACAAAGGGGCAGGGTGAGCAGTTCTTC. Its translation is CASSPTKGQGEQFF.

The CDR3 is CASSVGLQGARPPQTQYF. The CDR3 nucleotides are TGTGCCAGCAGTGTGGGTCTCCAGGGGGCAAGGCCCCCCCAGACCCAGTACTTC. The chain uses TRBV6-1 and TRBJ2-5, with 8 positions matching TRBD1. The CDR3 totals 18 residues. With V trimmed by 4 bases and J by 6 bases, 19 bases remained unmatched. Germline-derived CDR1 and CDR2 are MNHNS and SASEGT.

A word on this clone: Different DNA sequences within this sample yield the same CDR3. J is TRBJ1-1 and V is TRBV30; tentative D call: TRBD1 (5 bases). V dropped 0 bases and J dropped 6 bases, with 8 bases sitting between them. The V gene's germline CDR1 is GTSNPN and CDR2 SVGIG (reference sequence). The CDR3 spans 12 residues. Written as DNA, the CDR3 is TGTGCCTGGAGTGTGAGGGGCTCTGAAGCTTTCTTT. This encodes CAWSVRGSEAFF.

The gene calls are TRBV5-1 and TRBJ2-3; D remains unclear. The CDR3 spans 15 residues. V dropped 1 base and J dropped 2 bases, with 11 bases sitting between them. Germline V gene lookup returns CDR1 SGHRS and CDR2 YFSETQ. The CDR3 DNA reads TGCGCCAGCAGCTTGTCTGGAATCGCCACAGATACGCAGTATTTT. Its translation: CASSLSGIATDTQYF.

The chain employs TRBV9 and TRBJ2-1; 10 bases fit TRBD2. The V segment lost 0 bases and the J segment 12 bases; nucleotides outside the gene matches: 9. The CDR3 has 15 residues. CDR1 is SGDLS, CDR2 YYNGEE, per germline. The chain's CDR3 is CASSVGAGGYIGQFF. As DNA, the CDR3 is TGTGCCAGCAGCGTAGGAGCGGGGGGGTACATCGGGCAGTTCTTC.

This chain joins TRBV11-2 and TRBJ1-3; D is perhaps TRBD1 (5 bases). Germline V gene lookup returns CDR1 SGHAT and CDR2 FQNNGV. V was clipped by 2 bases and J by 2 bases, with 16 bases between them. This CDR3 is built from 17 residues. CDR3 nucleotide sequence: TGTGCCAGCAGCTTAACCCCCGGGGGGAAGGCTGGAAACACCATATATTTT. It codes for CASSLTPGGKAGNTIYF.

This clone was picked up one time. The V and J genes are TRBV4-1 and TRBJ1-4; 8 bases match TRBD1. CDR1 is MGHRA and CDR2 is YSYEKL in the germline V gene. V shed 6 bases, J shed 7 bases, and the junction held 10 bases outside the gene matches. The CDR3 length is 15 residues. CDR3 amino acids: CASRLGQGVIEKLFF. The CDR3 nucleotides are TGCGCCAGCAGACTCGGACAGGGTGTGATTGAAAAACTGTTTTTT.

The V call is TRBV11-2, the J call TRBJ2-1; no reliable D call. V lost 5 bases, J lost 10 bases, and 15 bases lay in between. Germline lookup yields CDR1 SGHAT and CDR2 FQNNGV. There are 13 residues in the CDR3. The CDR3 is CASSPWTGGEQFF. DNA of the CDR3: TGTGCCAGCAGCCCCTGGACGGGCGGCGAGCAGTTCTTC.

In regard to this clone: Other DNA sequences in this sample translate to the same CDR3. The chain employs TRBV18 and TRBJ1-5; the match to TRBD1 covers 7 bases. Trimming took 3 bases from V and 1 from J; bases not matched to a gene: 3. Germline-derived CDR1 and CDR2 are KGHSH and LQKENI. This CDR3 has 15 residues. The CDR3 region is CASSPQTGSNQPQHF. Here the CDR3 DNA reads TGTGCCAGCTCACCCCAGACAGGGAGCAATCAGCCCCAGCATTTT.

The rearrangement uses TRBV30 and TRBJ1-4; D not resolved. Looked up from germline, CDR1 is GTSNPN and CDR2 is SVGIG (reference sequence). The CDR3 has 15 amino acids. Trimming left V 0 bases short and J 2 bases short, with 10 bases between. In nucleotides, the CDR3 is TGTGCCTGGAGTGTACTAGGGTCTACTAATGAAAAACTGTTTTTT. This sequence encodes CAWSVLGSTNEKLFF.

CDR3 coding DNA: TGTGCCTGGAGTCTAGGGAGAGCCGGGGAGCTGTTTTTT. Translation gives CAWSLGRAGELFF. The chain has TRBV30 and TRBJ2-2, with a tentative D call TRBD2 (5 bases). Germline loops: CDR1 GTSNPN, CDR2 SVGIG (reference sequence). With 2 bases removed from V and 6 bases from J, the gap between germline ends came to 10 bases. This CDR3 spans 13 amino acids.

The DNA of the CDR3 is TGCGCCAGCAGCCAACTAGCGGTGGGCACAGATACGCAGTATTTT. Its protein is CASSQLAVGTDTQYF. V is TRBV4-1 and J is TRBJ2-3; 7 positions match TRBD2. Germline V gene sequence: CDR1 MGHRA, CDR2 YSYEKL. The junction had 3 bases not matched to a gene; V was cut back by 2 bases and J by 1 base. The CDR3 runs to 15 residues.

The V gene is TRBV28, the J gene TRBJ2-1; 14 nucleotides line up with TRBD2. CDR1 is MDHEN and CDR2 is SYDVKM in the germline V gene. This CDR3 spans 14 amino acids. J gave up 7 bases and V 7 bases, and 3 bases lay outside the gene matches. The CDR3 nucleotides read TGTGCCAGCATCGGGACTAGCGGGGGTAATGAGCAGTTCTTC. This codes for CASIGTSGGNEQFF.

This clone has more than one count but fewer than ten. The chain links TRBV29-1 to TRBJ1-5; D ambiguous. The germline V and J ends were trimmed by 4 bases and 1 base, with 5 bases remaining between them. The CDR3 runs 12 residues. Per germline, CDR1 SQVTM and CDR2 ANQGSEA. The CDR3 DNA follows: TGCAGCGTTGTAGACAGCAATCAGCCCCAGCATTTT. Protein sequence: CSVVDSNQPQHF. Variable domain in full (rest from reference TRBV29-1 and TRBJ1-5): SAVISQKPSRDICQRGTSLTIQCQVDSQVTMMFWYRQQPGQSLTLIATANQGSEATYESGFVIDKFPISRPNLTFSTLTVSNMSPEDSSIYLCSVVDSNQPQHFGDGTRLSIL.

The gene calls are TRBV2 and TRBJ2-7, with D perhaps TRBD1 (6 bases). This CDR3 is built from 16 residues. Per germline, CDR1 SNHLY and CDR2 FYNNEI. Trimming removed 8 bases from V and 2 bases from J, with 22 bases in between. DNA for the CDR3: TGTGCCAGCGGACGAGAGCAGGGGAAACGACCCTACGAGCAGTACTTC. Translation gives CASGREQGKRPYEQYF.

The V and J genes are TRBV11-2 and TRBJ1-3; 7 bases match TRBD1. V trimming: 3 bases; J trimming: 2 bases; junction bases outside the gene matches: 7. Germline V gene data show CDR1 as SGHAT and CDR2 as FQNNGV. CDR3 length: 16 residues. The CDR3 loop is CASSFTITGAGNTIYF. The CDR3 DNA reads TGTGCCAGCAGCTTCACTATCACAGGGGCTGGAAACACCATATATTTT. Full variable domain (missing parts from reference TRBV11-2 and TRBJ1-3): EAGVAQSPRYKIIEKRQSVAFWCNPISGHATLYWYQQILGQGPKLLIQFQNNGVVDDSQLPKDRFSAERLKGVDSTLKIQPAKLEDSAVYLCASSFTITGAGNTIYFGEGSWLTVV.

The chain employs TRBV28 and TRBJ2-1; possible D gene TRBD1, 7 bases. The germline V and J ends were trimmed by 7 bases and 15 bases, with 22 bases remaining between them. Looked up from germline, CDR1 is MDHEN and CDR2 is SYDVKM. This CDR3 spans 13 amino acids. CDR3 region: CASTGTEFKGGFF. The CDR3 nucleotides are TGTGCCAGCACCGGGACAGAATTCAAGGGGGGGTTCTTC.

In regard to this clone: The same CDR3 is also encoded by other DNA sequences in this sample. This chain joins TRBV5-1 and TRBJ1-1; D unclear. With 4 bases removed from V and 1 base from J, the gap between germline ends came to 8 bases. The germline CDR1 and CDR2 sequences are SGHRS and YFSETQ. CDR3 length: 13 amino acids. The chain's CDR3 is CASSPQWNTEAFF. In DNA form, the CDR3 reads TGCGCCAGCAGCCCGCAGTGGAACACTGAAGCTTTCTTT. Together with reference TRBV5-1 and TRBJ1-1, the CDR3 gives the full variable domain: KAGVTQTPRYLIKTRGQQVTLSCSPISGHRSVSWYQQTPGQGLQFLFEYFSETQRNKGNFPGRFSGRQFSNSRSEMNVSTLELGDSALYLCASSPQWNTEAFFGQGTRLTVV.

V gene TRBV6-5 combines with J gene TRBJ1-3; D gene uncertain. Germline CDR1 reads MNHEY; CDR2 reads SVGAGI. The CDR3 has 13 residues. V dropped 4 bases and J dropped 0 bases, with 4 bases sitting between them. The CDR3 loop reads CASSSNSGNTIYF. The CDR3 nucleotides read TGTGCCAGCAGTTCGAACTCTGGAAACACCATATATTTT.

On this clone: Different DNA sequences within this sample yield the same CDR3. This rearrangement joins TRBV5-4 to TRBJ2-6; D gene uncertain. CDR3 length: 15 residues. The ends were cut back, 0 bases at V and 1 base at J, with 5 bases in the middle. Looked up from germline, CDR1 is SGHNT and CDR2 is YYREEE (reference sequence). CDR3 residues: CASSLDRSGANVLTF. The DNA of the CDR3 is TGTGCCAGCAGCTTGGACAGATCTGGGGCCAACGTCCTGACTTTC. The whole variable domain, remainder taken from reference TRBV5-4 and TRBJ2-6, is ETGVTQSPTHLIKTRGQQVTLRCSSQSGHNTVSWYQQALGQGPQFIFQYYREEENGRGNFPPRFSGLQFPNYSSELNVNALELDDSALYLCASSLDRSGANVLTFGAGSRLTVL.

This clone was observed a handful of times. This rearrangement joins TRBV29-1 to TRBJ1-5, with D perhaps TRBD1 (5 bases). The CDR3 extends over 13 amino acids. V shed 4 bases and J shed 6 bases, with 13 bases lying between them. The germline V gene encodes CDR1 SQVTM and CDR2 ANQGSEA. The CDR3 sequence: CSVVVGDSQPQHF. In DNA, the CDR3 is TGCAGCGTTGTAGTAGGTGACAGTCAGCCCCAGCATTTT.

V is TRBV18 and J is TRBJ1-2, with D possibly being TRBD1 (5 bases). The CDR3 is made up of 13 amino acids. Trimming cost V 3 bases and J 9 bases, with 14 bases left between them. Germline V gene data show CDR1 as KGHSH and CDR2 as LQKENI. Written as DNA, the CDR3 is TGTGCCAGCTCACCCATCAGGGAGGGGAGCTACACCTTC. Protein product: CASSPIREGSYTF.

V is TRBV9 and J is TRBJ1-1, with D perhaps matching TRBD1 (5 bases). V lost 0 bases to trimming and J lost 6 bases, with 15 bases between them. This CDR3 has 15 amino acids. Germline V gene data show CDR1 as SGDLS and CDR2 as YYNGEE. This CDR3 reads CASSVATGPQSEAFF. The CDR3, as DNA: TGTGCCAGCAGCGTAGCTACGGGACCTCAATCTGAAGCTTTCTTT.

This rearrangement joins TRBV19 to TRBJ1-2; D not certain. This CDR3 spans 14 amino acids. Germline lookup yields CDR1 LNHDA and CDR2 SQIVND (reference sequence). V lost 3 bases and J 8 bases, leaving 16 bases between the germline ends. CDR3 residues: CASSIDRGLAGYTF. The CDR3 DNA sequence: TGTGCCAGTAGTATCGACCGCGGGCTAGCCGGCTACACCTTC.

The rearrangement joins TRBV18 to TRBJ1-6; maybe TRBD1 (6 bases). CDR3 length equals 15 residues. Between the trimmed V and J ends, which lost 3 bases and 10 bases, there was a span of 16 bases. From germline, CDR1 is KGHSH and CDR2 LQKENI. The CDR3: CASSPPQGLGSPLHF. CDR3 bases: TGTGCCAGCTCACCGCCACAGGGTTTAGGGTCACCCCTCCACTTT.